Following are 11 T cell receptor beta chains from one sample sequenced in a study of vaccination effects on CD4 cells after COVID-19. These receptors' targets are unknown. Only in-frame clones appear in the TCRdb table, and some are missing; sequencing was by immunoSEQ multiplex PCR. The sample includes approximately 13,000 clones, approximately 82% of them seen just once. Before sequencing, viral peptide pools were used by the ViraFEST assay to expand antigen-specific CD4+ T cells. Following a roughly ten-day culture, CD4+ T cells were purified. The sample was CD4+ T cells from PBMCs cultured with HCoV-229E spike peptides, taken before COVID-19 vaccination. The receptors come from a human donor who received a COVID-19 vaccine.

The chain is built from TRBV19 and TRBJ2-1; D gene ambiguous. V was shortened by 3 bases and J by 10 bases, with 7 bases between the two germline ends. Germline CDR1 and CDR2: LNHDA and SQIVND (reference sequence). This CDR3 spans 11 amino acids. The CDR3 DNA is TGTGCCAGTAGTATGCGTAGGGAGCAGTTCTTC. Translated: CASSMRREQFF.

This clone was seen a few times. This chain joins TRBV4-3 and TRBJ2-1, with 9 nucleotides matching TRBD2. The germline CDR1 and CDR2 sequences are LGHNA and YSLEER. The CDR3 sequence is 16 residues long. V shed 5 bases and J 2 bases; nucleotides not matched to a gene: 7. CDR3 nucleotide sequence: TGCGCCAGCAGCGCTTTGGGGACTAGCCCCTACAATGAGCAGTTCTTC. Its translation: CASSALGTSPYNEQFF.

The table lists this clone with a count of one. The chain has TRBV4-3 and TRBJ1-4; TRBD1 aligns across 10 bases. The length of the CDR3 is 16 residues. Germline trimming cut 6 bases from V and 5 bases from J; bases unmatched to any gene: 9. Per the germline V gene, CDR1 is LGHNA and CDR2 is YSLEER. The CDR3 spells CASSRGPGQGNEKLFF. The CDR3 DNA follows: TGCGCCAGCAGTCGGGGTCCGGGACAGGGGAATGAAAAACTGTTTTTT.

This chain connects TRBV7-2 to TRBJ1-5, with no clear D. Trimming took off 5 bases at V and 5 bases at J, with 7 bases between the two ends. Germline V gene sequence: CDR1 SGHTA, CDR2 FQGNSA. CDR3 length: 12 amino acids. CDR3 coding DNA: TGTGCCAGCAGCACGCGTGATCAGCCCCAGCATTTT. Translating gives CASSTRDQPQHF.

The genes are TRBV19 and TRBJ1-2, with D unresolved. V lost 6 bases and J 9 bases, leaving 26 bases between the germline ends. CDR1 and CDR2 from the germline V gene are LNHDA and SQIVND (reference sequence). The CDR3 is made up of 16 amino acids. DNA for the CDR3: TGTGCCAGTAGCCCGAGGGTACAGCGAGTCTATGTTAGCTACACCTTC. Translated, it gives CASSPRVQRVYVSYTF.

The chain carries TRBV5-1 and TRBJ2-7, with a possible D match to TRBD2 (5 bases). The CDR3 totals 14 residues. Trimming pared 1 base from V and 2 bases from J, leaving 10 bases between. The germline V gene encodes CDR1 SGHRS and CDR2 YFSETQ. As DNA, the CDR3 is TGCGCCAGCAGCTTGACGGGGTCCGCCTACGAGCAGTACTTC. Amino acids: CASSLTGSAYEQYF.

The V and J genes are TRBV29-1 and TRBJ2-7; TRBD2 is a possible D gene (6 bases). The CDR3 runs to 14 residues. Deletions cut 4 bases from V and 4 bases from J, with 17 bases between. The germline V gene has CDR1 SQVTM and CDR2 ANQGSEA. The CDR3 is CSVGGVGGEYEQYF. The CDR3 nucleotides are TGCAGCGTTGGGGGGGTAGGAGGTGAATACGAGCAGTACTTC.

The chain uses TRBV19 and TRBJ2-7; 10 bases line up with TRBD1. The CDR3 covers 14 residues. Germline CDR1 reads LNHDA; CDR2 reads SQIVND (reference sequence). The ends lost 9 bases at V and 1 base at J; junction bases unmatched: 6. CDR3 loop: CASKTGGPSYEQYF. The DNA for the CDR3 is TGTGCCAGCAAGACAGGGGGCCCTTCCTACGAGCAGTACTTC.

The V call is TRBV5-1, the J call TRBJ1-1; weak D call: TRBD1 (6 bases). This CDR3 spans 13 amino acids. Looked up from germline, CDR1 is SGHRS and CDR2 is YFSETQ. Trimming shortened V by 0 bases and J by 5 bases, and 8 bases separated the two germline ends. CDR3 DNA sequence: TGCGCCAGCAGCTTGGAACAGGGAACTGAAGCTTTCTTT. It specifies CASSLEQGTEAFF. Full variable domain (rest looked up from reference TRBV5-1 and TRBJ1-1): KAGVTQTPRYLIKTRGQQVTLSCSPISGHRSVSWYQQTPGQGLQFLFEYFSETQRNKGNFPGRFSGRQFSNSRSEMNVSTLELGDSALYLCASSLEQGTEAFFGQGTRLTVV.

This clone appeared a few times. The chain employs TRBV3-1 (or the pseudogene TRBV3-2) and TRBJ1-2; TRBD1 matches 7 bases. Trimming removed 5 bases from V and 8 bases from J; junction bases left unmatched: 2. This CDR3 spans 11 amino acids. Germline assignment: CDR1 LGHDT and CDR2 YNNKEL (reference sequence). CDR3 protein: CASSSGGGYTF. DNA for the CDR3: TGTGCCAGCAGCTCAGGGGGGGGCTACACCTTC.

J is TRBJ1-5 and V is TRBV3-1 (or the pseudogene TRBV3-2); D remains ambiguous. CDR3 size: 12 residues. The V gene's germline CDR1 is LGHDT and CDR2 YNNKEL (reference sequence). Between the trimmed V and J ends, which lost 1 base and 7 bases, there was a span of 5 bases. The CDR3 DNA is TGTGCCAGCAGCCAAGCTGACCAGCCCCAGCATTTT. It yields the protein CASSQADQPQHF.